This T cell receptor beta chain was captured by sequencing in a study of blood T cells in healthy people across ages. Per the germline V gene, CDR1 is SQVTM and CDR2 is ANQGSEA. V lost 0 bases and J 5 bases, leaving 10 bases between the germline ends. This CDR3 is 13 amino acids long. PCR was performed a second time for roughly 7 to 11 cycles using a sample-barcoded 5' primer and a J-beta primer mix. TCRdb recomputed calls from the 5' RACE reads with MiXCR, one row per CDR3 protein. The sample lists hundreds of thousands of distinct CDR3 sequences; about 61% were seen once. This clonotype was obtained from a man between 40 and 49 years old in good health. Sequenced material: blood. The chain has TRBV29-1 and TRBJ1-1; no firm D call. This CDR3 is CSVEDLARTEAFF. The CDR3 coding sequence is TGCAGCGTTGAAGATCTCGCTAGGACTGAAGCTTTCTTT. Using reference TRBV29-1 and TRBJ1-1 for the parts outside the CDR3, the full variable domain is SAVISQKPSRDICQRGTSLTIQCQVDSQVTMMFWYRQQPGQSLTLIATANQGSEATYESGFVIDKFPISRPNLTFSTLTVSNMSPEDSSIYLCSVEDLARTEAFFGQGTRLTVV.